This T cell receptor beta chain was identified during a study of shared clonotypes between healthy human individuals. Only in-frame clones appear in the TCRdb table, and some are missing; sequencing was by immunoSEQ multiplex PCR. The sample comprises a few million clones, around 95% of which are singletons, and around 0.13% rests with the top ten. V was pared by 0 bases and J by 0 bases, with 9 bases of the junction left unmatched. The CDR3 loop spans 19 amino acids. The germline V gene encodes CDR1 MNHNS and CDR2 SASEGT. There were only Caucasian adults among the donors, and all lived in Nashville, Tennessee. About this clone: Antigen specificity is unknown.

Findings and limits, study-wide: The study found about 4.6% of naive CD4 clonotypes shared across a few donors. Exclusively blood specimens were collected; tissue repertoires likely differ.

The TCR originated in a man between 18 and 29 years old in good health. The chain is built from TRBV6-1 and TRBJ1-5, with 9 bases fitting TRBD1. Sequencing used naive CD4+ T cells sorted from blood. Specified subset: CD45RA+ positively selected. CDR3 amino acids: CASSEAMGQGSSSNQPQHF. Here the CDR3 DNA reads TGTGCCAGCAGTGAAGCGATGGGACAGGGCTCCTCTAGCAATCAGCCCCAGCATTTT.